The rows below give T cell receptor beta chains drawn from one sample of a study of blood T cell repertoires in COVID-19. Data came from immunoSEQ multiplex PCR; TCRdb stores just in-frame clones and leaves some out. The profile shows about 100,000 clones, approximately 86% of them singletons. Specimen: peripheral blood. These receptors all stem from an elderly man with acute or convalescent COVID-19. Both conserved end residues are trimmed from each CDR3. Each record gives: D gene, V gene, J gene, CDR3 protein. The D gene is left open where the match is weak.

.	TRBV7-2	TRBJ2-3	ASSLVTGSTDTQY
.	TRBV7-2	TRBJ2-1	ASSLALHSGSSYNEQF
TRBD2	TRBV27	TRBJ2-3	ASSGLAAGTDTQY
TRBD2	TRBV10-1	TRBJ2-5	ASSEAGGSEETQY
.	TRBV3-1/TRBV3-2	TRBJ1-5	ASSQDSQVNQPQH
.	TRBV3-1/TRBV3-2	TRBJ2-1	ASSRSANSYNEQF
.	TRBV18	TRBJ1-3	ASSPGFAENTIY
.	TRBV28	TRBJ2-1	ASSLAGTSSYNEQF
TRBD1	TRBV6-6	TRBJ1-5	ASSDHQGASNQPQH
.	TRBV6-6	TRBJ1-2	ASSYSREINGYT
.	TRBV5-1	TRBJ2-1	ASSLGRALDEQF
.	TRBV24-1	TRBJ2-7	ATSSTEFRSEQY
TRBD1	TRBV10-3	TRBJ2-1	AISERGQGQGNEQF
TRBD1	TRBV5-4	TRBJ1-2	ASGAGGNYGYT
TRBD1	TRBV11-2	TRBJ2-5	ASSLSGQNQETQY
.	TRBV25-1	TRBJ1-1	ASSDAGTWSMNTEAF
.	TRBV21-1	TRBJ2-7	ASSHANPQRQLYEQY